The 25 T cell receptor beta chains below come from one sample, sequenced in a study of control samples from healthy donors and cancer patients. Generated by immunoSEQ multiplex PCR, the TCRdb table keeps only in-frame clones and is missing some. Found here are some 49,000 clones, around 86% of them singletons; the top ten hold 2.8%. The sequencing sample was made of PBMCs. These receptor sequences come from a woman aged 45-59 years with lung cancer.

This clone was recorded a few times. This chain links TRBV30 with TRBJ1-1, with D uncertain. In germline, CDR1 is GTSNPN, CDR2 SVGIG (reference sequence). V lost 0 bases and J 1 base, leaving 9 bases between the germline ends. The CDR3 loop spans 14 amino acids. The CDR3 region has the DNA TGTGCCTGGAGTGTAAAGGTCAGGAACACTGAAGCTTTCTTT. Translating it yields CAWSVKVRNTEAFF.

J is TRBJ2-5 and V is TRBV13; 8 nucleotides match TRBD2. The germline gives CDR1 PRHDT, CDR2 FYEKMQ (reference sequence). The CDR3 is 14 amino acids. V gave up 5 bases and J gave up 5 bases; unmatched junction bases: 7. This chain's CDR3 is CASSPGLAMETQYF. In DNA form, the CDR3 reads TGTGCCAGCAGCCCCGGACTAGCCATGGAGACCCAGTACTTC.

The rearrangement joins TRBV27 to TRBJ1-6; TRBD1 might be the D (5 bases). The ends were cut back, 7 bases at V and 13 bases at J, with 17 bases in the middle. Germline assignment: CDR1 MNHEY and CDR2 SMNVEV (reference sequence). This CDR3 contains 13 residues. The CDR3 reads CASTRAGESPLHF. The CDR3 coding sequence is TGTGCCAGCACCCGGGCGGGGGAATCCCCCCTCCACTTT.

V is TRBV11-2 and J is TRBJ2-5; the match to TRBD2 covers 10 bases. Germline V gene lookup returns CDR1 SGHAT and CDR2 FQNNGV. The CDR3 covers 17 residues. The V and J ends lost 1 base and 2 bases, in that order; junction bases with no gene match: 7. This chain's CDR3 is CASSLVGSGGIQETQYF. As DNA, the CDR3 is TGTGCCAGCAGCTTAGTTGGTAGCGGGGGGATACAAGAGACCCAGTACTTC.

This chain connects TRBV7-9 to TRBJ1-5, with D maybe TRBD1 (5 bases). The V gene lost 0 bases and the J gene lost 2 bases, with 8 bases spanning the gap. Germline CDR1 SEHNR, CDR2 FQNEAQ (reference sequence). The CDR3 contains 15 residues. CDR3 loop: CASSLAGVGNQPQHF. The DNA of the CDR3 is TGTGCCAGCAGCTTAGCAGGGGTCGGCAATCAGCCCCAGCATTTT. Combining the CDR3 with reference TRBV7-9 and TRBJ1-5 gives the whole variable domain DTGVSQNPRHKITKRGQNVTFRCDPISEHNRLYWYRQTLGQGPEFLTYFQNEAQLEKSRLLSDRFSAERPKGSFSTLEIQRTEQGDSAMYLCASSLAGVGNQPQHFGDGTRLSIL.

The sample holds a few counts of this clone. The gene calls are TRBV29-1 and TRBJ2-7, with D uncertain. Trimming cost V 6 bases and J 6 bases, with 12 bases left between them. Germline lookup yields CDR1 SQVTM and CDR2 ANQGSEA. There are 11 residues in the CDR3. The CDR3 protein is CSVAPGSEQYF. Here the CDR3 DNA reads TGCAGCGTCGCCCCAGGCTCCGAGCAGTACTTC.

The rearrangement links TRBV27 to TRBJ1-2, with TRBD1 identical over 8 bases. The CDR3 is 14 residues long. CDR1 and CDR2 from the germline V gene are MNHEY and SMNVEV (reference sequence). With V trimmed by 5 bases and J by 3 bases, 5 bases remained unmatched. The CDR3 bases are TGTGCCAGCAGTGAACAGGGGGGGTACTATGGCTACACCTTC. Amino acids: CASSEQGGYYGYTF.

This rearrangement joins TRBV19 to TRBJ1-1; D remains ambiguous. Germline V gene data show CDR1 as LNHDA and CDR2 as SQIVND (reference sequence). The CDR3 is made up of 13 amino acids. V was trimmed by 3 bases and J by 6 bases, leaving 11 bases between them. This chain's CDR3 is CASSISLIAEAFF. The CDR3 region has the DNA TGTGCCAGTAGTATTTCCCTTATCGCTGAAGCTTTCTTT.

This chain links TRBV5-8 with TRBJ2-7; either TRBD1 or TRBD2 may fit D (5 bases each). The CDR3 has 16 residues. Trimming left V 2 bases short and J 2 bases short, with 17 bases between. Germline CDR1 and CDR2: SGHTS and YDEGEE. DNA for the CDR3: TGTGCCAGCAGCTTTCGGGATTTGGGCAGGGCCTACGAGCAGTACTTC. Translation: CASSFRDLGRAYEQYF.

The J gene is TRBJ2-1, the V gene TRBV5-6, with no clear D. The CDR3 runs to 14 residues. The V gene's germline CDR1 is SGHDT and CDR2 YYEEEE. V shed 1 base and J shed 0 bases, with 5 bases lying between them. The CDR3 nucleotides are TGTGCCAGCAGCTTGCCTCACTCCTACAATGAGCAGTTCTTC. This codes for CASSLPHSYNEQFF.

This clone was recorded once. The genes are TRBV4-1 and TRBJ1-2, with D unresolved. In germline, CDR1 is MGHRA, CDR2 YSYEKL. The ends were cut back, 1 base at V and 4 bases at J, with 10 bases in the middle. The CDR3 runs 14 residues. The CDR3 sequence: CASSQGAESYGYTF. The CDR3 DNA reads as TGCGCCAGCAGCCAAGGGGCAGAGAGCTATGGCTACACCTTC.

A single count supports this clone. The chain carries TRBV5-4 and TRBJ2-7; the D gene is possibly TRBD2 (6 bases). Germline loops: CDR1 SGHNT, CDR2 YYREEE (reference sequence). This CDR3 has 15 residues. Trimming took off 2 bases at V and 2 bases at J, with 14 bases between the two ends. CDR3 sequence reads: CASSFGGKAPYEQYF. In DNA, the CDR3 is TGTGCCAGCAGCTTCGGGGGAAAGGCCCCCTACGAGCAGTACTTC.

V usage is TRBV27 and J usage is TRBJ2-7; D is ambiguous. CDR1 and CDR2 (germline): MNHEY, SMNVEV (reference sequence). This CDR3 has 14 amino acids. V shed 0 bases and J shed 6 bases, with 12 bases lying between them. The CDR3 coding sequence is TGTGCCAGCAGTTTATCGCCCGGAATTCCCGAGCAGTACTTC. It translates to CASSLSPGIPEQYF.

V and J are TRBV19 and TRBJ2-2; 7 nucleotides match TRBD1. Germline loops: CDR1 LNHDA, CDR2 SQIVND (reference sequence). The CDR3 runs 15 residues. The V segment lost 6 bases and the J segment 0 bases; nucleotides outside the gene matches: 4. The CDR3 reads CASRPGQTNTGELFF. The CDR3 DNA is TGTGCCAGTAGACCGGGACAGACGAACACCGGGGAGCTGTTTTTT. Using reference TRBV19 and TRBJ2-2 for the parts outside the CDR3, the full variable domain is DGGITQSPKYLFRKEGQNVTLSCEQNLNHDAMYWYRQDPGQGLRLIYYSQIVNDFQKGDIAEGYSVSREKKESFPLTVTSAQKNPTAFYLCASRPGQTNTGELFFGEGSRLTVL.

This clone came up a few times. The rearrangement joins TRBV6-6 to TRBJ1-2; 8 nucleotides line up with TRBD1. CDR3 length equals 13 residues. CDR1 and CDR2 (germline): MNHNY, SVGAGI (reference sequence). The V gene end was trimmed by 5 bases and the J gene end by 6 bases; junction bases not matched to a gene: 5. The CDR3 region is CASSTGQGNGYTF. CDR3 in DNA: TGTGCCAGCAGTACCGGACAGGGTAATGGCTACACCTTC.

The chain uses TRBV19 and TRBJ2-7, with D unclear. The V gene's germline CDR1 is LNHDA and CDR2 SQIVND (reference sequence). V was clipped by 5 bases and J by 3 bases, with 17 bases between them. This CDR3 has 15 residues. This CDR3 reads CASSPLGSSGYEQYF. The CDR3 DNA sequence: TGTGCCAGTAGTCCCCTGGGCAGTTCGGGCTACGAGCAGTACTTC. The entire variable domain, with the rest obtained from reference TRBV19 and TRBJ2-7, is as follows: DGGITQSPKYLFRKEGQNVTLSCEQNLNHDAMYWYRQDPGQGLRLIYYSQIVNDFQKGDIAEGYSVSREKKESFPLTVTSAQKNPTAFYLCASSPLGSSGYEQYFGPGTRLTVT.

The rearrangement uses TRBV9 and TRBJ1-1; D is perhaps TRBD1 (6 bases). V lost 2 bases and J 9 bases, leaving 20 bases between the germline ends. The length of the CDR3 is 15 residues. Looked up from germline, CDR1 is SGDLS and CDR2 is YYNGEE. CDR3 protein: CASSVDLGGTSQAFF. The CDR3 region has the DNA TGTGCCAGCAGCGTCGACTTAGGGGGGACCAGCCAAGCTTTCTTT.

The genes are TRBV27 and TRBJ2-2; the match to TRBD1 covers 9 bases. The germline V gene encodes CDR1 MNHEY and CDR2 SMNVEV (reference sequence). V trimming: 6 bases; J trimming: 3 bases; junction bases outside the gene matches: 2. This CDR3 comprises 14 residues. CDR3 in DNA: TGTGCCAGCAGGAGACAGGGGGACACCGGGGAGCTGTTTTTT. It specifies CASRRQGDTGELFF.

The CDR3 sequence is CASLAGGRVTGELFF. Written as DNA, the CDR3 is TGTGCCAGTCTTGCCGGGGGGCGCGTCACCGGGGAGCTGTTTTTT. The genes are TRBV19 and TRBJ2-2; maybe TRBD2 (7 bases). Looked up from germline, CDR1 is LNHDA and CDR2 is SQIVND (reference sequence). The CDR3 runs 15 residues. The V end lost 8 bases, the J end lost 4 bases, and 17 bases lay between the germline ends.

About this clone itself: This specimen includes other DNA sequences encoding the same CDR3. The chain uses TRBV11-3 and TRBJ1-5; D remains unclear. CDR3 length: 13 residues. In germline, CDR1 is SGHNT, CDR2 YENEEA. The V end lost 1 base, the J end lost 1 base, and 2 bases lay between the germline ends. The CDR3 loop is CASSLASNQPQHF. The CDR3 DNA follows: TGTGCCAGCAGCTTAGCGAGCAATCAGCCCCAGCATTTT.

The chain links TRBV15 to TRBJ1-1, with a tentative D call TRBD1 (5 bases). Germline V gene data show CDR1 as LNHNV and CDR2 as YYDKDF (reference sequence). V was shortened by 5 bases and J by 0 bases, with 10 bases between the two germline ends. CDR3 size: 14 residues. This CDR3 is CATSGLTVNTEAFF. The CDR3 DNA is TGTGCCACCAGCGGCTTGACAGTGAACACTGAAGCTTTCTTT.

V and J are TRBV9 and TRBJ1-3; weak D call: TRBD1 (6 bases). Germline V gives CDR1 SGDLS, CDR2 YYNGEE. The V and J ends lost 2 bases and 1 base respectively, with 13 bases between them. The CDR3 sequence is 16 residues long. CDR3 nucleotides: TGTGCCAGCAGCGTTTCGGGGGCGGAATCTGGAAACACCATATATTTT. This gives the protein CASSVSGAESGNTIYF. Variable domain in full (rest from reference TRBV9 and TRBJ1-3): DSGVTQTPKHLITATGQRVTLRCSPRSGDLSVYWYQQSLDQGLQFLIQYYNGEERAKGNILERFSAQQFPDLHSELNLSSLELGDSALYFCASSVSGAESGNTIYFGEGSWLTVV.

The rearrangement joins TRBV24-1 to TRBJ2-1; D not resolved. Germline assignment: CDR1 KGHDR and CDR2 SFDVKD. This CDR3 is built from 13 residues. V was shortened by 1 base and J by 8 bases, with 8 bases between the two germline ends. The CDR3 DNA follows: TGTGCCACCAGTGATTTAAAGGGCGATGAGCAGTTCTTC. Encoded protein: CATSDLKGDEQFF.

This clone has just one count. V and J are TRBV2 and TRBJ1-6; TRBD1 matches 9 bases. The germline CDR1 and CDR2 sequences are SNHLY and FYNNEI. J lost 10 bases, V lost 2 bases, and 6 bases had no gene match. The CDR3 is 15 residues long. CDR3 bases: TGTGCCAGCAGTGAAAACAGGGGGCGCGGGTCACCCCTCCACTTT. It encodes CASSENRGRGSPLHF.

CDR3 sequence reads: CASIGALGTEAFF. The CDR3 nucleotides are TGTGCCAGCATTGGGGCTCTGGGGACTGAAGCTTTCTTT. This chain links TRBV6-5 with TRBJ1-1; D may be TRBD1 (5 bases). Germline V gene lookup returns CDR1 MNHEY and CDR2 SVGAGI. This CDR3 is built from 13 residues. V gave up 7 bases and J gave up 5 bases, with 14 bases separating them.